The clone carrying this T cell receptor beta chain has ten or more counts. The record originates from a study of regulatory T cells in long-lasting Graves disease. The V gene's germline CDR1 is MNHEY and CDR2 SMNVEV (reference sequence). This CDR3 is built from 15 residues. V was pared by 2 bases and J by 8 bases, with 7 bases of the junction left unmatched. Library construction for TCR beta used iRepertoire HTBI primers and Arm-PCR of CDR3 regions. Each CDR3 protein is one row after TCRdb ran MiXCR on the multiplex PCR reads. In the table there are around 400,000 distinct CDR3 sequences, approximately 16% of which are singletons. Sample time point: newly diagnosed GD, antithyroid drugs for less than 3 months. With RNA extracted from PBMCs as input, the TCR library was made. This sample also belongs to another study, concerning T cells in Graves' hyperthyroidism and ophthalmopathy. From that study: Patients with ophthalmopathy were separated from those with stable hyperthyroidism by a 13 V-J model.

Source: peripheral blood mononuclear cells (PBMCs), taken at new diagnosis, from a patient treated with antithyroid drugs. The receptor was isolated from a woman in her 40s with Graves disease. This chain links TRBV27 with TRBJ2-1; 9 nucleotides line up with TRBD2. This CDR3 reads CASSLGGRASHEQFF. In DNA form, the CDR3 reads TGTGCCAGCAGTTTAGGCGGGAGGGCCTCTCATGAGCAGTTCTTC.